Below, one T cell receptor (beta chain) is given with its context. The antigen it binds to is not known. No base-level quality is on record; no much larger clone is a single base apart. Library preparation employed the immunoSEQ multiplex PCR assay. For the multiplex PCR, a mixture combining 60 forward primers for TCR Vbeta segments and 13 reverse primers for TCR Jbeta segments was used. Amplification of the CDR3 region of rearranged TCR beta genes was performed with a multiplex PCR assay on genomic DNA. The Illumina HiSeq System was used to sequence the amplified TCR beta libraries as 87-base-pair reads. The paper's data handling went like this. A later analysis tallied roughly 78 million unique TCR beta chains across the 700 or so repertoires, and about 10 million of those chains were shared by two or more donors. To remove PCR and sequencing errors, raw reads were error-corrected and collapsed into unique sequences using a nearest-neighbor algorithm that merged closely related sequences. V, D and J gene segments were assigned by aligning CDR3 sequences to IMGT reference sequences. For a sequence to be retained, a match of at least six nucleotides to both a V gene segment and a J gene segment was required. Rearrangements were classified as productive when the CDR3 lacked stop codons and remained in frame with V and J, and all other rearrangements were classified as non-productive. Following IMGT convention, CDR3 was defined as the stretch from the second conserved V-encoded cysteine to the conserved J-encoded phenylalanine. The earlier analysis of 500 to 750 of the donors excluded any sequence lacking an unambiguous match to a single V gene segment. In an earlier analysis of approximately 500 of the donors, a V segment was called functional when productive rearrangements were above 56.7%, and segregating when the standard deviation between donors exceeded 5%. A statistical classification framework was built for diagnosing cytomegalovirus status from the catalog of TCR beta chain sequences. In a later analysis, V and J genes were assigned by comparing TCR nucleotide sequences against IMGT/GENE-DB human TR gene sequences. The TCRdist pipeline was used in a later analysis to assign CDR3 sequences and most-parsimonious VDJ recombination scenarios. In a later analysis, each TCR beta chain was defined by its CDR3 amino acid sequence together with its V-gene family, and reads without a unique V-gene family were excluded. A later analysis removed several hundred highly shared, low-generation-probability nucleotide sequences to deal with suspected cross-contamination and a sequencing artifact. In a later analysis, a clonal expansion index for each public chain was calculated from normalized within-repertoire ranks of inferred template counts. A later analysis computed generation probabilities with a VDJ recombination model fitted to out-of-frame rearrangements, and checked the results against IGoR. A later analysis scored TCR-TCR, TCR-HLA and TCR-CMV co-occurrence with hypergeometric tests, applying a repertoire-size bias correction to TCR pairs. False discovery rates were estimated in a later analysis by permuting HLA or CMV assignments 20 times. In a later analysis, co-occurring TCRs were grouped using DBSCAN, with TCRdist sequence similarity added in when clustering inside HLA-allele-positive subsets. For co-occurrence clustering, repertoires with fewer than 30,000 or more than 120,000 public chains were excluded, along with roughly 5 repertoires with anomalous nucleotide sharing. Imported from immuneACCESS, the table was reduced by TCRdb to in-frame sequences with V and J called. These copies leave out some clones; in studies compared against another copy, an unresolved V gene accounts for under half, and the cause of the remainder is not known. V and J calls and clone size are as listed in that table; D and trimming were resolved from the DNA. The sample includes fewer than 200,000 clones, with roughly four fifths observed a single time. The leading ten clones occupy around 2.5% of the sample.

The sample belongs to a study of cytomegalovirus exposure and HLA in healthy donors listed by TCRdb under 2017. General notes on the study: According to an earlier analysis of several hundred of the donors, about 179 million T cells yielded 120 million or so unique TCR beta sequences and approximately 300 Gb of sequence data. Of the approximately 400 genotyped donors, 65% to 90% fell in the genetic ancestry cluster associated with self-reported Caucasian donors. Class I and class II HLA loci were covered by the typing at four-digit resolution. Donor age, sex, ethnicity and CMV serostatus were collected together with the repertoire data. Typing coverage differed by locus: A, B, C, DRB1 and DQB1 were typed in about 620-630 donors, DQA1 in 522, DPA1 in over 600, and DPB1 in 450 to 480. On average, roughly 240,000 unique TCR beta nucleotide sequences were sequenced per donor among some 430 genotyped donors of the cohort, with roughly 20% of those sequences being non-productive. Every discovery cohort repertoire had been produced on one sequencing platform. In a later genetic analysis, genome-wide SNP genotypes for about 55% of the roughly 700 donors were used, and that subset was treated as a discovery cohort. A separate validation cohort of over a hundred different subjects was used in addition to the approximately 610-subject first cohort. An earlier analysis of more than 450 of the donors used high-throughput TCR beta sequencing to judge whether each TCR beta V gene segment behaved as functional or pseudogenic. Because of strong linkage in the cohort, four or five DR-DQ haplotypes were treated as single units for association and clustering. The aim of the study was to test whether cataloging public T cell receptors could identify signatures of past pathogen exposure. A later analysis re-examined previously published TCR beta repertoires from 600 to 700 donors and added high-resolution HLA genotyping to investigate patterns of TCR occurrence. The T cell repertoires of around 670 subjects were profiled by immunosequencing and related to cytomegalovirus serostatus. To predict cytomegalovirus infection status, the study brought together high-throughput TCR immunosequencing, statistical association of individual TCRs with disease status, and machine learning. Roughly 300 gigabases of sequencing data and around 87 million unique TCR sequences were included in an early release covering 550 to 800 HLA-typed donors. Rather than using new phenotypic data, the later analysis identified candidate immune exposures from TCR beta sequences and from how often those sequences occurred across donors.

V and J lose 4 bases and 8 bases, and a span of 21 bases separates them. CDR1 and CDR2, looked up from the germline V gene, are SGDLS and YYNGEE. Measured from the cysteine to the phenylalanine, the CDR3 is 15 residues long. The DNA shown is the 45-base CDR3, in frame from base 1. The cohort comprised some 700 healthy bone marrow donors. At the time of sampling, all cohort members were nominally healthy, though unrecorded immune exposures were likely present. The donor was CMV seronegative and belonged to the group of around 400 seronegative cohort members. A peripheral blood sample was collected from each donor, and TCR beta sequencing was performed on peripheral blood mononuclear cells. The Qiagen DNeasy Blood Extraction Kit was used to extract genomic DNA from the blood cell samples. What the study reported, not specific to this receptor: Over 15 rarely observed V segments, including chromosome 9 orphons, were excluded from the earlier analysis of some 590 of the donors because counts were too low. Most TCR sequences were seen in very few donors, while some public TCRs were found in many individuals. The authors suggested that the approach could potentially be generalized to other disease states and immunological phenotypes. Because HLA typing was missing for some donors at each locus, association tests included only the typed subset. A later analysis found that most CMV-associated TCR beta chains appeared HLA-restricted, with HLA associations seemingly driven largely by CMV exposure. A later analysis reported that several top co-occurrence clusters appeared linked to parvovirus B19, influenza, CMV and Epstein-Barr virus. The presence/absence analyses assumed that sequencing depth was roughly uniform across donors, and that assumption may not be true. A further reported finding was that TCR beta sequences accurately predicted the HLA-A and HLA-B alleles for most subjects in the first cohort. The 87-base-pair reads could not distinguish some IMGT-functional V segments, including TRBV6-2 and TRBV6-3, so those segments were excluded. The study listed over 150 TCR beta chains as associated with cytomegalovirus. In a later genetic analysis, fewer N-insertions in productive TCRs were reported among donors in an Asian-associated ancestry cluster than the roughly 710-donor mean. Correlated functional status among segregating V segments might reflect linkage disequilibrium, but an unknown experimental factor could not be ruled out. At a false discovery rate of 0.05, a later analysis linked 16,951 TCR beta sequences to specific HLA alleles. In an earlier analysis of 587 of the donors, most TCR beta V segments were observed in productive rearrangements about 87% or about 30% of the time, broadly matching IMGT annotations. Compared with equally common non-associated chains, HLA-associated TCR beta chains in a later analysis were more clonally expanded and had lower generation probabilities. In vitro tests confirmed that a few of the cytomegalovirus-associated TCR beta chains recognize cytomegalovirus antigens. In a later analysis, TCR association rates were found to vary across HLA loci, with the most associated TCRs seen for DRB1 alleles and the fewest for HLA-C alleles. A cluster of highly shared sequence variants was judged likely to be a technical artifact of the sequencing pipeline. The only immune exposure information available for the cohort was CMV serostatus. In a later genetic analysis, a missense DCLRE1C variant was associated with V-gene and J-gene trimming of TCR beta chains, and the association was replicated in an independent cohort. In both the original and validation cohorts, the classifier was reported to diagnose cytomegalovirus status with high specificity and sensitivity. Only TCR beta chains were sequenced in this cohort, and the absence of alpha or paired-chain data limited detectable features. When HLA alleles, especially DR and DQ, strongly co-occurred, TCR associations were difficult to assign to individual alleles.

Sequenced sample: PBMCs. The clonotype was recovered from a female donor in good health and CMV-seronegative. The chain is encoded by TRBV9 joined to TRBJ1-2, with TRBD1 as a weak D call on 5 bases. The encoded CDR3 is CASSISSGGSRGYTF. The DNA sequence is given as TGTGCCAGCAGCATATCCTCGGGGGGTTCGAGAGGCTACACCTTC.